The clone carrying this T cell receptor beta chain was seen a few times. There are 13 residues in the CDR3. Germline assignment: CDR1 SEHNR and CDR2 FQNEAQ (reference sequence). With V trimmed by 4 bases and J by 6 bases, 4 bases remained unmatched. TCRdb independently ran MiXCR on the RT-PCR reads; one entry per CDR3 protein. The sample includes about 680,000 distinct CDR3 sequences, over 12% of them seen just once. The specimen sequenced was memory CD4+ T cells from blood. This sequence was found in a female donor in good health, serving as a healthy control. The rearrangement uses TRBV7-9 and TRBJ1-2, with 8 nucleotides matching TRBD1. CDR3 DNA sequence: TGTGCCAGCAGCTCGAGACAGGGGCATGGCTACACCTTC. This encodes CASSSRQGHGYTF.